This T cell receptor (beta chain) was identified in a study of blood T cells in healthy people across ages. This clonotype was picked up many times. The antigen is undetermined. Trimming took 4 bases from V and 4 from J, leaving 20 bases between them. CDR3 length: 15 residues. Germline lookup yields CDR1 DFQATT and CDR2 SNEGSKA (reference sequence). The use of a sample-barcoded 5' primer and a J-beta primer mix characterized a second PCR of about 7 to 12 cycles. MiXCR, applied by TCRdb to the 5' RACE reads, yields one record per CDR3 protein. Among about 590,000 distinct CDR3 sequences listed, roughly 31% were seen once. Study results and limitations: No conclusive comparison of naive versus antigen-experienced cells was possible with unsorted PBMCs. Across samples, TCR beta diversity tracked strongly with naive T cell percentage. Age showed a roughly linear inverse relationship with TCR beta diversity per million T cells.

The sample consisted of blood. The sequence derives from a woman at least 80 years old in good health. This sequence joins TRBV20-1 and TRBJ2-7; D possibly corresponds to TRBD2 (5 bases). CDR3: CSAIPPRTGNYEQYF. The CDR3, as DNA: TGCAGTGCTATACCCCCCCGGACGGGAAATTACGAGCAGTACTTC.